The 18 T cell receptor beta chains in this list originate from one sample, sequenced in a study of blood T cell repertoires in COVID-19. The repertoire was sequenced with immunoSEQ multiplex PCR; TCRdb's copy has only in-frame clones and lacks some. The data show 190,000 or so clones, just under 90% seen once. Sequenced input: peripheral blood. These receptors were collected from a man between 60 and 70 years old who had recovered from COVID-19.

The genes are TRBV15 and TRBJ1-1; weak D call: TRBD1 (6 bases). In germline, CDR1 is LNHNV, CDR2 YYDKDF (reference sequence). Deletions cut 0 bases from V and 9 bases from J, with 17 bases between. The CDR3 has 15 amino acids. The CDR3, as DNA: TGTGCCACCAGCAGAGATAGGGGGGGGCCGAGAAAAGCTTTCTTT. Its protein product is CATSRDRGGPRKAFF.

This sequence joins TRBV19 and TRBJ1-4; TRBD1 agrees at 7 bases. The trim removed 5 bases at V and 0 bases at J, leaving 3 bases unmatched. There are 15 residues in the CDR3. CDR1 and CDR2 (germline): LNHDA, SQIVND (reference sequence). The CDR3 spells CASSPGTATNEKLFF. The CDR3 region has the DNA TGTGCCAGTAGTCCCGGGACAGCAACTAATGAAAAACTGTTTTTT.

The CDR3 region has the DNA TGTGCCAGCAGCGTACAGGGGGCGCTGGCAGATACGCAGTATTTT. Protein product: CASSVQGALADTQYF. The rearrangement uses TRBV9 and TRBJ2-3, with 8 positions matching TRBD1. The germline V gene encodes CDR1 SGDLS and CDR2 YYNGEE. V lost 1 base to trimming and J lost 4 bases; unmatched junction nucleotides: 5. The CDR3 totals 15 residues. Looking up the rest from reference TRBV9 and TRBJ2-3 gives the full variable domain: DSGVTQTPKHLITATGQRVTLRCSPRSGDLSVYWYQQSLDQGLQFLIQYYNGEERAKGNILERFSAQQFPDLHSELNLSSLELGDSALYFCASSVQGALADTQYFGPGTRLTVL.

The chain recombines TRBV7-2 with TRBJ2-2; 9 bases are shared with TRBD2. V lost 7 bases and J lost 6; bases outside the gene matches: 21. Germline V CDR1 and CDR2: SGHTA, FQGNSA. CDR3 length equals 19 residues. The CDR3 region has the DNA TGTGCCAGCACACGAAAGGGGCTAGCGGGGTCGCGGGGTCCCGGGGAGCTGTTTTTT. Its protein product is CASTRKGLAGSRGPGELFF.

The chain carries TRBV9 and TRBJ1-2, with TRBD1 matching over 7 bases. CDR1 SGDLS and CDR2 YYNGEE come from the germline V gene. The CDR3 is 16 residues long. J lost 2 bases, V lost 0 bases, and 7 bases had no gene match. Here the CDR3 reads CASSVDVTGANYGYTF. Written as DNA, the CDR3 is TGTGCCAGCAGCGTAGATGTTACAGGGGCCAACTATGGCTACACCTTC. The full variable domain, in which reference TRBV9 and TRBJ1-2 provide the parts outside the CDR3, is DSGVTQTPKHLITATGQRVTLRCSPRSGDLSVYWYQQSLDQGLQFLIQYYNGEERAKGNILERFSAQQFPDLHSELNLSSLELGDSALYFCASSVDVTGANYGYTFGSGTRLTVV.

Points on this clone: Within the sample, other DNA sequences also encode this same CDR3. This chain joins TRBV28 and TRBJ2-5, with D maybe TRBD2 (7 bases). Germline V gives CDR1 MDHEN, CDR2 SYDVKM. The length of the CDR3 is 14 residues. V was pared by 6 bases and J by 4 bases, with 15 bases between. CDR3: CASSSRGGGETQYF. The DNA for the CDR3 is TGTGCCAGCAGCTCGAGGGGAGGGGGAGAGACCCAGTACTTC.

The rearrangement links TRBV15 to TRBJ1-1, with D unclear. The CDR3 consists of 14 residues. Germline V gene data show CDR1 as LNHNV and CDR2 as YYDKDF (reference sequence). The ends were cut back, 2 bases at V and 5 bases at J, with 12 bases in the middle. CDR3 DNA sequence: TGTGCCACCAGCAGAAGCTCTAGTAGAACTGAAGCTTTCTTT. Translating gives CATSRSSSRTEAFF.

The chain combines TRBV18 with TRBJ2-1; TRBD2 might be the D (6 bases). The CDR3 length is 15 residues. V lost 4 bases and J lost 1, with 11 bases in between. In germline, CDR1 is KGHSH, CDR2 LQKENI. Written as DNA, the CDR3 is TGTGCCAGCTCACAGGGAGGAGGATCCTACAATGAGCAGTTCTTC. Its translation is CASSQGGGSYNEQFF.

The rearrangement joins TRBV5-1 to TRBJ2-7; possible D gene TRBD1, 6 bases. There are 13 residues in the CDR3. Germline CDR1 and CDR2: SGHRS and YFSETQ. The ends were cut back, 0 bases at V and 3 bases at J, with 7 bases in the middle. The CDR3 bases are TGCGCCAGCAGCTTGGCCAGGGGCTACGAGCAGTACTTC. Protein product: CASSLARGYEQYF.

Written as DNA, the CDR3 is TGTGCCAGCAGTTTGGGGGGGGCTGGGAATTCACCCCTCCACTTT. Protein product: CASSLGGAGNSPLHF. The rearrangement uses TRBV6-5 and TRBJ1-6, with a weak D call TRBD1 (6 bases). V lost 4 bases and J lost 7, with 14 bases in between. This CDR3 comprises 15 residues. Germline values: CDR1 MNHEY, CDR2 SVGAGI.

DNA for the CDR3: TGTGCCAGCAGCCCCGTTGGACGGGGCGAGCAGTACTTC. This sequence encodes CASSPVGRGEQYF. The chain employs TRBV14 and TRBJ2-7; D possibly corresponds to TRBD2 (5 bases). V shed 4 bases and J shed 6 bases, with 13 bases lying between them. CDR1 and CDR2 from the germline V gene are SGHDN and FVKESK. The CDR3 runs 13 residues.

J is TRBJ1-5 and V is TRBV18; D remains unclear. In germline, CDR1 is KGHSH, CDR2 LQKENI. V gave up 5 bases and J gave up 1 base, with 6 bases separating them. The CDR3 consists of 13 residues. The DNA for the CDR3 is TGTGCCAGCTCATCAAAAAGCAATCAGCCCCAGCATTTT. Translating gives CASSSKSNQPQHF.

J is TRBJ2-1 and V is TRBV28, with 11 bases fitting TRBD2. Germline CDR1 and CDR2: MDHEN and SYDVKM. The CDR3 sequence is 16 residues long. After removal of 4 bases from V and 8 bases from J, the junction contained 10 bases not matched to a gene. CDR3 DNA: TGTGCCAGCAGTTACCTAGCGGGAGGACAAAACGATGAGCAGTTCTTC. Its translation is CASSYLAGGQNDEQFF.

The CDR3 is CASSQVTGADRQETQYF. CDR3 bases: TGTGCCAGCAGCCAAGTTACAGGGGCAGACAGGCAAGAGACCCAGTACTTC. J is TRBJ2-5 and V is TRBV14; TRBD1 aligns across 7 bases. Germline CDR1 and CDR2: SGHDN and FVKESK. The CDR3 consists of 17 residues. The J segment lost 2 bases and the V segment lost 1 base, leaving 10 bases of the junction unmatched.

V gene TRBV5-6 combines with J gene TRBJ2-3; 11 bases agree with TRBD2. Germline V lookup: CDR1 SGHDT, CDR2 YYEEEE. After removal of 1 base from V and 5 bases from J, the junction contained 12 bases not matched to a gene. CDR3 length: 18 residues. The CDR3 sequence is CASSLPTSSGGAVDTQYF. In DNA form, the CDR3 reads TGTGCCAGCAGCTTGCCGACTAGTAGCGGGGGGGCCGTAGATACGCAGTATTTT. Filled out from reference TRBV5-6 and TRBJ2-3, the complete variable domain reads DAGVTQSPTHLIKTRGQQVTLRCSPKSGHDTVSWYQQALGQGPQFIFQYYEEEERQRGNFPDRFSGHQFPNYSSELNVNALLLGDSALYLCASSLPTSSGGAVDTQYFGPGTRLTVL.

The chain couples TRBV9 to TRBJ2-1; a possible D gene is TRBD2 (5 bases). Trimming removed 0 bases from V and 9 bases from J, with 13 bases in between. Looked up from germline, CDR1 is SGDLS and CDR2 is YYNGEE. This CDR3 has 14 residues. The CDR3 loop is CASSVVEGRVEQFF. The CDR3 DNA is TGTGCCAGCAGCGTAGTCGAGGGTAGGGTTGAGCAGTTCTTC. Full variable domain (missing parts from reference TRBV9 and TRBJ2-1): DSGVTQTPKHLITATGQRVTLRCSPRSGDLSVYWYQQSLDQGLQFLIQYYNGEERAKGNILERFSAQQFPDLHSELNLSSLELGDSALYFCASSVVEGRVEQFFGPGTRLTVL.

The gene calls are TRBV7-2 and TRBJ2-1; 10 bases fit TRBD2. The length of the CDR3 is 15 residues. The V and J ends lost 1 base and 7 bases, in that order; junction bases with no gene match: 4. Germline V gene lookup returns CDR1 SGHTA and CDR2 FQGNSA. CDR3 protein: CASSLVGTSANEQFF. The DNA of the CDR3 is TGTGCCAGCAGCTTAGTCGGGACTAGCGCAAATGAGCAGTTCTTC. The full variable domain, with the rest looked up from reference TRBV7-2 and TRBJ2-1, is GAGVSQSPSNKVTEKGKDVELRCDPISGHTALYWYRQSLGQGLEFLIYFQGNSAPDKSGLPSDRFSAERTGGSVSTLTIQRTQQEDSAVYLCASSLVGTSANEQFFGPGTRLTVL.

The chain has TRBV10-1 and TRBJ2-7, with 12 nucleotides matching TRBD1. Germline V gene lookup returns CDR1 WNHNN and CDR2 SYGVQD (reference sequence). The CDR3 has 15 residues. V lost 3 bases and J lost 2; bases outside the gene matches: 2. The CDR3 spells CASSEGTGGPYEQYF. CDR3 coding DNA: TGCGCCAGCAGTGAAGGGACAGGGGGCCCCTACGAGCAGTACTTC.